These 18 T cell receptor beta chains were all obtained from the same sample, sequenced in a study of cytomegalovirus exposure and HLA in healthy donors. Researchers ran the PCR with 60 Vbeta and 13 Jbeta primers. Produced via immunoSEQ multiplex PCR; TCRdb's table is partial and in-frame only. The data contain about 130,000 clones, approximately 80% of them singletons. Sequenced material: PBMCs. These receptors were collected from a boy aged 2 to 10 in good health and CMV-seronegative.

The V and J genes are TRBV7-9 and TRBJ2-1; 13 nucleotides match TRBD2. Germline V lookup: CDR1 SEHNR, CDR2 FQNEAQ (reference sequence). This CDR3 is built from 17 residues. V trimming: 1 base; J trimming: 4 bases; junction bases outside the gene matches: 4. CDR3 nucleotides: TGTGCCAGCAGCTTAGGTGGACTAGCGGGAGCGTACAATGAGCAGTTCTTC. It codes for CASSLGGLAGAYNEQFF.

This clone has a handful of counts. In DNA form, the CDR3 reads TGCGCCAGCTTCTCGAACACTGAAGCTTTCTTT. Encoded protein: CASFSNTEAFF. The rearrangement uses TRBV10-2 and TRBJ1-1; no definite D call. Trimming removed 8 bases from V and 1 base from J, with 5 bases in between. The CDR3 contains 11 residues. Germline V gene data show CDR1 as WSHSY and CDR2 as SAAADI.

This chain connects TRBV9 to TRBJ2-1, with D possibly matching TRBD2 (6 bases). Germline CDR1 and CDR2: SGDLS and YYNGEE. CDR3 length: 13 amino acids. The V end was cut by 2 bases, the J end by 9 bases, with 12 bases between. The chain's CDR3 is CASSVSPGGEQFF. In DNA form, the CDR3 reads TGTGCCAGCAGCGTGAGTCCCGGGGGTGAGCAGTTCTTC. The variable domain in full, completed from reference TRBV9 and TRBJ2-1, reads DSGVTQTPKHLITATGQRVTLRCSPRSGDLSVYWYQQSLDQGLQFLIQYYNGEERAKGNILERFSAQQFPDLHSELNLSSLELGDSALYFCASSVSPGGEQFFGPGTRLTVL.

The chain couples TRBV4-1 to TRBJ2-3; 13 bases are a match to TRBD2. Germline CDR1 reads MGHRA; CDR2 reads YSYEKL. The CDR3 sequence is 17 residues long. With V trimmed by 2 bases and J by 2 bases, 4 bases remained unmatched. The CDR3 DNA is TGCGCCAGCAGCCAACGTGGACTAGCGGGAGACACAGATACGCAGTATTTT. It translates to CASSQRGLAGDTDTQYF.

This chain joins TRBV5-6 and TRBJ2-7, with a possible D match to TRBD1 (6 bases). Germline V lookup: CDR1 SGHDT, CDR2 YYEEEE. CDR3 length equals 13 residues. Trimming removed 4 bases at V and 3 bases at J, with 11 bases between. The CDR3: CASSPGTLYEQYV. Here the CDR3 DNA reads TGTGCCAGCAGCCCCGGGACACTCTACGAGCAGTACGTC.

V is TRBV4-2 and J is TRBJ2-3, with TRBD2 matching over 11 bases. This CDR3 contains 16 residues. V shed 4 bases and J 4 bases; nucleotides not matched to a gene: 7. The germline V gene has CDR1 LGHNA and CDR2 YNFKEQ. The CDR3, as DNA: TGTGCCAGCAGCCCCTCCCTAGCGGGGGGAGCAGATACGCAGTATTTT. Amino acid sequence: CASSPSLAGGADTQYF.

The chain joins TRBV7-9 to TRBJ2-1; 7 bases match TRBD2. Looked up from germline, CDR1 is SEHNR and CDR2 is FQNEAQ (reference sequence). This CDR3 spans 15 amino acids. With V trimmed by 7 bases and J by 10 bases, 16 bases remained unmatched. The CDR3 here is CASTFPGGSHREQFF. The CDR3 region has the DNA TGTGCCAGCACCTTTCCGGGCGGGAGCCACAGGGAGCAGTTCTTC.

This chain joins TRBV7-9 and TRBJ1-1; D uncertain. The V end lost 3 bases, the J end lost 1 base, and 6 bases lay between the germline ends. Germline CDR1 and CDR2: SEHNR and FQNEAQ (reference sequence). The CDR3 contains 13 residues. Written as DNA, the CDR3 is TGTGCCAGCAGCTTTTCACAGAACACTGAAGCTTTCTTT. Translated: CASSFSQNTEAFF.

The genes are TRBV5-8 and TRBJ2-2; no clear D. V lost 1 base and J lost 6, with 4 bases in between. Germline V lookup: CDR1 SGHTS, CDR2 YDEGEE. The CDR3 is 12 amino acids. DNA for the CDR3: TGTGCCAGCAGCTTGTTAGCCGGGGAGCTGTTTTTT. Translation gives CASSLLAGELFF.

The V call is TRBV11-2, the J call TRBJ2-1; 13 nucleotides agree with TRBD2. With 5 bases clipped from V and 4 bases from J, the junction kept 11 bases outside the gene matches. Germline-derived CDR1 and CDR2 are SGHAT and FQNNGV. This CDR3 has 18 amino acids. CDR3 protein: CASSQTSGRAVWYNEQFF. The CDR3 DNA follows: TGTGCCAGCAGCCAAACTAGCGGGAGGGCCGTATGGTACAATGAGCAGTTCTTC.

This clone is a singleton in its sample. The CDR3 reads CAWNPDRGNQPQHF. The CDR3 DNA sequence: TGTGCCTGGAATCCGGACAGGGGGAATCAGCCCCAGCATTTT. The chain links TRBV30 to TRBJ1-5; 10 nucleotides align to TRBD1. V dropped 4 bases and J dropped 4; count of bases not matched to a gene: 4. Germline assignment: CDR1 GTSNPN and CDR2 SVGIG (reference sequence). This CDR3 region has 14 residues.

The V call is TRBV5-8, the J call TRBJ2-1, with TRBD1 identical over 12 bases. The J segment lost 6 bases and the V segment lost 5 bases, leaving 6 bases of the junction unmatched. The germline CDR1 and CDR2 sequences are SGHTS and YDEGEE. CDR3 length equals 15 residues. The CDR3 nucleotides are TGTGCCAGCAGTAACCGGGACAGGGGGCCCAATGAGCAGTTCTTC. Translation gives CASSNRDRGPNEQFF.

The CDR3 loop reads CASSPQGDYNEQFF. The CDR3 DNA reads TGTGCCAGCAGTCCCCAGGGGGACTACAATGAGCAGTTCTTC. The chain is built from TRBV5-4 and TRBJ2-1, with 7 bases identical to TRBD1. The length of the CDR3 is 14 residues. Per the germline V gene, CDR1 is SGHNT and CDR2 is YYREEE (reference sequence). Trimming took 5 bases from V and 3 from J; bases not matched to a gene: 5.

The chain links TRBV6-5 to TRBJ2-1, with TRBD1 as a possible D gene (6 bases). V was trimmed by 8 bases and J by 2 bases, leaving 13 bases between them. Germline V gene data show CDR1 as MNHEY and CDR2 as SVGAGI. The CDR3 sequence is 14 residues long. CDR3 in amino acids: CASYPGQPYNEQFF. Written as DNA, the CDR3 is TGTGCCAGCTACCCTGGACAGCCCTACAATGAGCAGTTCTTC.

V is TRBV19 and J is TRBJ1-3, with D unresolved. This CDR3 region has 16 residues. In germline, CDR1 is LNHDA, CDR2 SQIVND (reference sequence). V was trimmed by 3 bases and J by 4 bases, leaving 16 bases between them. As DNA, the CDR3 is TGTGCCAGTAGTATTGCGGGCAGCCAAACCGGAAACACCATATATTTT. It specifies CASSIAGSQTGNTIYF.

The chain carries TRBV5-6 and TRBJ1-2; perhaps TRBD1 as D (5 bases). The CDR3 is 14 residues long. The V gene's germline CDR1 is SGHDT and CDR2 YYEEEE. V lost 0 bases to trimming and J lost 7 bases, with 13 bases between them. The CDR3 sequence is CASSLVGGAGGYTF. The CDR3 region has the DNA TGTGCCAGCAGCTTGGTAGGAGGGGCCGGTGGCTACACCTTC.

The rearrangement joins TRBV7-6 to TRBJ2-2; 7 bases line up with TRBD2. The length of the CDR3 is 17 residues. Germline V CDR1 and CDR2: SGHVS, FNYEAQ. J gave up 4 bases and V 5 bases, and 13 bases lay outside the gene matches. The CDR3 reads CASSHPKGGGSTGELFF. The CDR3 DNA reads TGTGCCAGCAGCCATCCAAAAGGCGGGGGTTCCACCGGGGAGCTGTTTTTT.

J is TRBJ2-1 and V is TRBV9; tentatively, D is TRBD2 (6 bases). This CDR3 is 16 amino acids long. The V gene's germline CDR1 is SGDLS and CDR2 YYNGEE. V lost 2 bases and J 7 bases, leaving 19 bases between the germline ends. CDR3 in amino acids: CASSVPLTGAKNEQFF. The CDR3 DNA is TGTGCCAGCAGCGTTCCTCTAACGGGAGCTAAAAATGAGCAGTTCTTC.